This T cell receptor (beta chain) originates from a study of cytomegalovirus exposure and HLA in healthy donors (dated by TCRdb to the late 2010s). In terms of the full investigation: In an earlier analysis of 450 to 750 of the donors, around 290 Gb of sequence data and 90 million to 130 million unique TCR beta sequences from approximately 180 million T cells were reported. An early release covering 550 to 700 HLA-typed donors comprised 250 to 350 gigabases of sequencing data and approximately 80 million unique TCR sequences. The genetic ancestry cluster associated with self-reported Caucasian donors included around four fifths of the 398 genotyped donors. The study aimed to test whether signatures of past pathogen exposure could be identified by cataloging public T cell receptors. The study profiled the T cell repertoires of under 700 subjects by immunosequencing and related them to cytomegalovirus serostatus. In addition to the first cohort of 666 subjects, a separate validation cohort of 120 different subjects was used. To predict cytomegalovirus infection status, the study combined high-throughput TCR immunosequencing, statistical association of individual TCRs with disease status, and machine learning. A later analysis re-analyzed previously published TCR beta repertoires from about 730 donors and added high-resolution HLA genotyping to study TCR occurrence patterns. Rather than using new phenotypic data, the later analysis identified candidate immune exposures from TCR beta sequences and from how often those sequences occurred across donors. An earlier analysis of 587 of the donors used high-throughput TCR beta sequencing to judge whether each TCR beta V gene segment behaved as functional or pseudogenic. Donor age, sex, ethnicity and CMV serostatus were compiled alongside the repertoire data. A later genetic analysis took genome-wide SNP genotypes for about 65% of the roughly 670 donors and used that subset as a discovery cohort. All discovery cohort repertoires had been generated on a single sequencing platform. Class I and class II HLA loci were covered by the typing at four-digit resolution. Typing coverage differed by locus: A, B, C, DRB1 and DQB1 were typed in about 620-630 donors, DQA1 in about 550, DPA1 in roughly 590, and DPB1 in 450 to 490. Roughly five DR-DQ haplotypes were handled as single units for association and clustering, since linkage in the cohort was strong. Across some 400 genotyped donors of the cohort, an average of about 240,000 unique TCR beta nucleotide sequences per donor were sequenced, and roughly 18% of those sequences were non-productive. Paper-wide results and their limitations: Across donors, most TCR sequences were observed very rarely, whereas some public TCRs were present in many individuals. The study listed approximately 150 TCR beta chains as associated with cytomegalovirus. Compared with equally common non-associated chains, HLA-associated TCR beta chains in a later analysis were more clonally expanded and had lower generation probabilities. Presence/absence analyses assumed roughly uniform sequencing depth across donors, an assumption that may not hold. Over 15 rarely observed V segments, including chromosome 9 orphons, were excluded from the earlier analysis of almost 600 of the donors because counts were too low. In an earlier analysis of some 540 of the donors, most TCR beta V segments appeared in productive rearrangements about 90% or about 30% of the time, broadly matching IMGT annotations. In a later genetic analysis, a missense DCLRE1C variant was associated with V-gene and J-gene trimming of TCR beta chains, and the association was replicated in an independent cohort. A later analysis associated about 17,000 TCR beta sequences with specific HLA alleles at a false discovery rate of 0.05. According to a later analysis, parvovirus B19, influenza, CMV and Epstein-Barr virus appeared linked to several top co-occurrence clusters. This cohort had only TCR beta chains sequenced, and the lack of alpha or paired-chain data limited which features could be detected. According to a later analysis, TCR association rates differed among HLA loci, with DRB1 alleles showing the most associated TCRs and HLA-C alleles showing the fewest. A later analysis found that most CMV-associated TCR beta chains appeared HLA-restricted, with HLA associations seemingly driven largely by CMV exposure. It was suggested by the authors that the approach could potentially be generalized to other disease states and immunological phenotypes. The classifier was reported to diagnose cytomegalovirus status with high specificity and sensitivity in both the original and validation cohorts. Correlated functional status among segregating V segments might reflect linkage disequilibrium, but an unknown experimental factor could not be ruled out. A group of highly shared sequence variants was considered likely to be a technical artifact of the sequencing pipeline. The 87-base-pair reads could not distinguish some IMGT-functional V segments, including TRBV6-2 and TRBV6-3, so those segments were excluded. Because some donors lacked HLA typing at each locus, the association tests relied only on the typed subset. Strong co-occurrence of HLA alleles, especially DR and DQ, made assigning TCR associations to individual alleles difficult. CMV serostatus was the only immune exposure information available for the cohort. A further reported finding was that TCR beta sequences accurately predicted the HLA-A and HLA-B alleles for most subjects in the first cohort. Three of the identified cytomegalovirus-associated TCR beta chains were confirmed in vitro to be specific for cytomegalovirus antigens. According to a later genetic analysis, donors in an Asian-associated ancestry cluster had fewer N-insertions in productive TCRs than the approximately 650-donor mean.

Receptors were amplified or captured by the immunoSEQ multiplex PCR assay. For the multiplex PCR, a mixture combining 60 forward primers for TCR Vbeta segments and 13 reverse primers for TCR Jbeta segments was used. The CDR3 region of rearranged TCR beta genes was amplified from genomic DNA with a multiplex PCR assay. The Illumina HiSeq System was used to sequence the amplified TCR beta libraries as 87-base-pair reads. The study's own analysis went as follows. A later analysis tallied tens of millions of unique TCR beta chains across the 600 to 700 repertoires, and about 10 million of those chains were shared by two or more donors. To remove PCR and sequencing errors, raw reads were error-corrected and collapsed into unique sequences using a nearest-neighbor algorithm that merged closely related sequences. V, D and J gene segments were assigned by aligning CDR3 sequences to IMGT reference sequences. Each retained sequence needed at least a six-nucleotide match to both a V gene segment and a J gene segment. Rearrangements were classified as productive when the CDR3 lacked stop codons and remained in frame with V and J, and all other rearrangements were classified as non-productive. CDR3 was defined by IMGT convention, running from the second conserved V-encoded cysteine to the conserved J-encoded phenylalanine. In an earlier analysis of more than 550 of the donors, sequences lacking an unambiguous match to a single V gene segment were excluded. In an earlier analysis of around 590 of the donors, a V segment was called functional when productive rearrangements were above 56.7%, and segregating when the standard deviation between donors exceeded 5%. A statistical classification framework was developed to diagnose cytomegalovirus status using the catalog of TCR beta chain sequences. In a later analysis, TCR nucleotide sequences were compared against IMGT/GENE-DB human TR gene sequences so that V and J genes could be assigned. A later analysis assigned CDR3 sequences and most-parsimonious VDJ recombination scenarios with the TCRdist pipeline. In a later analysis, every TCR beta chain was defined by the combination of its CDR3 amino acid sequence and its V-gene family, and reads without a unique V-gene family were dropped. To address suspected cross-contamination and a sequencing artifact, a later analysis removed around 590 highly shared, low-generation-probability nucleotide sequences. In a later analysis, a clonal expansion index for each public chain was calculated from normalized within-repertoire ranks of inferred template counts. Generation probabilities in a later analysis came from a VDJ recombination model fitted to out-of-frame rearrangements, and those results were checked against IGoR. In a later analysis, TCR-TCR, TCR-HLA and TCR-CMV co-occurrence was scored with hypergeometric tests, and a repertoire-size bias correction was applied to TCR pairs. To estimate false discovery rates, a later analysis permuted the HLA or CMV assignments 20 times. In a later analysis, co-occurring TCRs were grouped with DBSCAN, and TCRdist sequence similarity was added when clustering was performed within HLA-allele-positive subsets. Repertoires with fewer than 30,000 or more than 120,000 public chains were left out of co-occurrence clustering, as were a handful of repertoires with anomalous nucleotide sharing. The table comes from immuneACCESS by way of TCRdb, which keeps in-frame sequences with V and J called. Part of the clones is missing from these tables; in studies checked, under half for an unresolved V gene and the rest for unknown reasons. The DNA gave D and trimming, while V, J and clone size come from that table. This sample comprises roughly 200,000 clones, roughly 9.4% of them detected only once. The top ten clonotypes cover approximately 1.3% of the sample.

The germline V gene specifies MRHNA as CDR1 and SNTAGT as CDR2. The CDR3, cysteine through phenylalanine, is 15 amino acids long. Only CDR3 DNA remains: 45 bases, in frame from the first base. The V end loses 6 bases and the J end loses 4 bases, and a stretch of 18 bases separates them. Points on this clone: Its antigen target is currently unknown. There are no base qualities to consult, and no much larger clone falls within one base.

The cohort was made up of 500 to 800 healthy bone marrow donors. At the time of sampling, every cohort member was nominally healthy, though immune exposures that went unrecorded were likely present. The donor tested CMV seropositive and was one of the 289 seropositive cohort members. Each donor provided a peripheral blood sample, and peripheral blood mononuclear cells were used for TCR beta sequencing. Genomic DNA was extracted from the blood cell samples with the Qiagen DNeasy Blood Extraction Kit. This receptor was taken from a woman aged 25-40 years in good health and CMV-seropositive. The rearrangement combines TRBV6-4 with TRBJ1-1, with a weak D call of TRBD1 (6 bases match). Input material: PBMCs. The CDR3 corresponds to CASRPRGKSGTEAFF. Here is the DNA: TGTGCCAGCAGGCCCAGGGGAAAATCAGGCACTGAAGCTTTCTTT.